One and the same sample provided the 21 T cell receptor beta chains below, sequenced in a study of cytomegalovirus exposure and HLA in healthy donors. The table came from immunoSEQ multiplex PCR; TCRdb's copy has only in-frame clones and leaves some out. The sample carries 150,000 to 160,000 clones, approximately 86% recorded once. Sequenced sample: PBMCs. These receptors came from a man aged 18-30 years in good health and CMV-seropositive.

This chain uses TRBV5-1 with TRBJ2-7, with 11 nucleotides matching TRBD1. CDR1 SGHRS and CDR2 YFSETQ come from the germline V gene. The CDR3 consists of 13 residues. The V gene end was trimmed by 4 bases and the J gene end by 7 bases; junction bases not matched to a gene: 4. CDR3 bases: TGCGCCAGCAGCCTGGGACAGGGGGGGGAGCAGTACTTC. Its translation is CASSLGQGGEQYF.

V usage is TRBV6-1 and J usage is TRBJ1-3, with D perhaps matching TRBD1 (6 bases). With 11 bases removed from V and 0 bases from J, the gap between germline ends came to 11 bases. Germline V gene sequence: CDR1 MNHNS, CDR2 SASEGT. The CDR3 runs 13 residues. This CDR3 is CAAGTLSGNTIYF. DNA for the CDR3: TGTGCCGCCGGGACACTCTCTGGAAACACCATATATTTT.

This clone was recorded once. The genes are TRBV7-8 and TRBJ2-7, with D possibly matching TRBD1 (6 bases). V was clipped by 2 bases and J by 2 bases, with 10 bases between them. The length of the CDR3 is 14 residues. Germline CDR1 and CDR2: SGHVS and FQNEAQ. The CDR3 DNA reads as TGTGCCAGCAGCTTACCAGGACAGACCTACGAGCAGTACTTC. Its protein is CASSLPGQTYEQYF.

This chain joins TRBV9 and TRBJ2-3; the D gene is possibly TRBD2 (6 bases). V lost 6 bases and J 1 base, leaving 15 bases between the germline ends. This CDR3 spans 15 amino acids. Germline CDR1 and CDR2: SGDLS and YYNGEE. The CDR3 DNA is TGTGCCAGCACCTCCCCCGGGGGAGGCACAGATACGCAGTATTTT. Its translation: CASTSPGGGTDTQYF.

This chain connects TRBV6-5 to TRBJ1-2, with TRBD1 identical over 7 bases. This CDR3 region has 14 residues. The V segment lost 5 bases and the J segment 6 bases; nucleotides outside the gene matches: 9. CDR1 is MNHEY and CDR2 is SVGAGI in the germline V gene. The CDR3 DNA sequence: TGTGCCAGCAGTATACGTGACAGGGTTAATGGCTACACCTTC. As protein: CASSIRDRVNGYTF.

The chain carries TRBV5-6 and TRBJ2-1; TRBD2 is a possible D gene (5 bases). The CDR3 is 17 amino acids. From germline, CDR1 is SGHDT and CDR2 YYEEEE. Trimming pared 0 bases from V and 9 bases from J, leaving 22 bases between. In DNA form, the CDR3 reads TGTGCCAGCAGCTTGGATCGGTTAAGGCCTGAGGGAGTTGAGCAGTTCTTC. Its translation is CASSLDRLRPEGVEQFF.

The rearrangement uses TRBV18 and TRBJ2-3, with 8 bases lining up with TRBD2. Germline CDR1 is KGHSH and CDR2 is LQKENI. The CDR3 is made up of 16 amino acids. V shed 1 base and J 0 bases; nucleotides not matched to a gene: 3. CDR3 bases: TGTGCCAGCTCACCACTTAGCGGGGCTAGCACAGATACGCAGTATTTT. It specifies CASSPLSGASTDTQYF.

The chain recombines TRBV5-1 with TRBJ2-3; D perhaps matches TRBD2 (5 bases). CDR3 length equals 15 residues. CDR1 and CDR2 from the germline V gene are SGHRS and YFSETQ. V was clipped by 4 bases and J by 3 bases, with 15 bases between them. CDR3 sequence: CASSGGRRATDTQYF. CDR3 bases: TGCGCCAGCAGCGGTGGACGGCGGGCGACAGATACGCAGTATTTT.

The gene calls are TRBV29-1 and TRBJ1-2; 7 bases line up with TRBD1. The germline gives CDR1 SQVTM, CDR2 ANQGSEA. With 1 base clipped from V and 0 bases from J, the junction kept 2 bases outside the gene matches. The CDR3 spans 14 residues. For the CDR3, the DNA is TGCAGCGTTGAAGCCGACAGGGCTAACTATGGCTACACCTTC. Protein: CSVEADRANYGYTF.

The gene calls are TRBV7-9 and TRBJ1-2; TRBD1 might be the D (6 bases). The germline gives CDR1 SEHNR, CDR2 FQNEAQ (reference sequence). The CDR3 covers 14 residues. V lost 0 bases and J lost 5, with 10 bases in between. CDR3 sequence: CASSLAADRYGYTF. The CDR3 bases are TGTGCCAGCAGCTTAGCCGCCGACAGGTATGGCTACACCTTC.

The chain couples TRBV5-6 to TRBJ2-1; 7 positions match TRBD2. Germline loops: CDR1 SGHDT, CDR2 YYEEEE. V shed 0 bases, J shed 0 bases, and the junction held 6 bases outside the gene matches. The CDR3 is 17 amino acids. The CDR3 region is CASSLVWEGTSYNEQFF. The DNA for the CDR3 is TGTGCCAGCAGCTTGGTGTGGGAGGGTACCTCCTACAATGAGCAGTTCTTC.

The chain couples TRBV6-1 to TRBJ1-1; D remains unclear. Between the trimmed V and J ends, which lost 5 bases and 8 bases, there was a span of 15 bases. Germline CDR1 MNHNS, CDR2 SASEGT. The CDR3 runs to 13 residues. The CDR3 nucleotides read TGTGCCAGCAGTCTCCACAGCCCCGTGGAAGCTTTCTTT. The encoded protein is CASSLHSPVEAFF.

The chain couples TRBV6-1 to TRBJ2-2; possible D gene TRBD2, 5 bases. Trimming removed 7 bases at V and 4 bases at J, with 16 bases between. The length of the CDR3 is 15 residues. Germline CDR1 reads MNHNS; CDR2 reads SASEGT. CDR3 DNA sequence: TGTGCCAGCACAACCCGGGATCGAAGCACCGGGGAGCTGTTTTTT. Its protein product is CASTTRDRSTGELFF.

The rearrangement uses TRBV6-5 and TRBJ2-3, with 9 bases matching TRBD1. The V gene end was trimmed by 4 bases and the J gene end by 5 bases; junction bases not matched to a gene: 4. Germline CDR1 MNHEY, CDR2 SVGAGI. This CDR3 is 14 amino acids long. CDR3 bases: TGTGCCAGCAGTTCAGGGACAGGGATAGATACGCAGTATTTT. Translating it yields CASSSGTGIDTQYF.

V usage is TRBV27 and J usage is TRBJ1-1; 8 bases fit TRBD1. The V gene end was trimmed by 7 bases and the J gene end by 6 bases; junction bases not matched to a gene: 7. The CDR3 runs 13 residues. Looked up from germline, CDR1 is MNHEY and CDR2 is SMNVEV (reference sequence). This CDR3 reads CASNPMTGAEAFF. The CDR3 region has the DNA TGTGCCAGCAACCCAATGACAGGGGCTGAAGCTTTCTTT.

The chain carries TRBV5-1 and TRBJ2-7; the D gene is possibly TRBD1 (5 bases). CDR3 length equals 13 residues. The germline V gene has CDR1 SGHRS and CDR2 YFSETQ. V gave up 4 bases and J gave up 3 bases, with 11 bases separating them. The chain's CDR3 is CASSQDKSYEQYF. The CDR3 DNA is TGCGCCAGCAGCCAGGACAAGAGCTACGAGCAGTACTTC.

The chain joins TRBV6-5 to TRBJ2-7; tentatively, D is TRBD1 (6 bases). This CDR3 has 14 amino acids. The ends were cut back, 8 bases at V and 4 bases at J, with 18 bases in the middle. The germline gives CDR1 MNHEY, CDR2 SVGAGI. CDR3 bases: TGTGCCAGCCAGGATCCGGGACACCCATACGAGCAGTACTTC. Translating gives CASQDPGHPYEQYF.

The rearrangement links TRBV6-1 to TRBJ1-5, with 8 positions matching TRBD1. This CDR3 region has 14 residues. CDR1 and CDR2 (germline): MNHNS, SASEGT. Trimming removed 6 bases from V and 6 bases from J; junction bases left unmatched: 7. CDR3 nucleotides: TGTGCCAGCAGCCAACAGGGGGAGAGTCAGCCCCAGCATTTT. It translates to CASSQQGESQPQHF.

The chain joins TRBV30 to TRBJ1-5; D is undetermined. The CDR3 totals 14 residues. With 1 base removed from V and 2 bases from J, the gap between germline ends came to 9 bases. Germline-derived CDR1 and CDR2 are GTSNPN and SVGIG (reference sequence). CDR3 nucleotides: TGTGCCTGGAGTGCAGGCGGGGGCAATCAGCCCCAGCATTTT. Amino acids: CAWSAGGGNQPQHF. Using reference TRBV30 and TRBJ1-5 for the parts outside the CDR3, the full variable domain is SQTIHQWPATLVQPVGSPLSLECTVEGTSNPNLYWYRQAAGRGLQLLFYSVGIGQISSEVPQNLSASRPQDRQFILSSKKLLLSDSGFYLCAWSAGGGNQPQHFGDGTRLSIL.

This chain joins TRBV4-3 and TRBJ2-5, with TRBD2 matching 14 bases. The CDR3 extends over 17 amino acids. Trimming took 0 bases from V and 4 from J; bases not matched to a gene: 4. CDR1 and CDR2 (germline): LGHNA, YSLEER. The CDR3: CASSQDPGLAGAETQYF. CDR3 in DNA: TGCGCCAGCAGCCAAGACCCGGGACTAGCGGGAGCAGAGACCCAGTACTTC.

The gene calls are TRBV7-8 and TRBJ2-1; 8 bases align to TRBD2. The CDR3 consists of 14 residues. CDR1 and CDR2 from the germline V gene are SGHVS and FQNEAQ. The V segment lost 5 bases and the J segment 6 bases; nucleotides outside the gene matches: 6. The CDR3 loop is CASSAAGGGNEQFF. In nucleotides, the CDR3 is TGTGCCAGCAGCGCGGCCGGGGGGGGCAATGAGCAGTTCTTC. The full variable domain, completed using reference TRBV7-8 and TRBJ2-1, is GAGVSQSPRYKVAKRGQDVALRCDPISGHVSLFWYQQALGQGPEFLTYFQNEAQLDKSGLPSDRFFAERPEGSVSTLKIQRTQQEDSAVYLCASSAAGGGNEQFFGPGTRLTVL.